These 24 T cell receptor beta chains originate from one sample sequenced in a study of CD8 T cells in Susac syndrome. Random hexamers were used to reverse transcribe 0.5 to 1 ug of RNA. TCRdb called the immunoSEQ multiplex PCR reads again in MiXCR, with one record for every CDR3 protein. This sample has approximately 83,000 distinct CDR3 sequences, with 94% found just once. The sample comprised CD8+ T cells from PBMCs. The source is a human donor with Susac syndrome.

The CDR3 spells CASSLGLDNYNEQFF. CDR3 DNA sequence: TGCGCCAGCAGCCTGGGACTAGATAACTACAATGAGCAGTTCTTC. This chain joins TRBV4-3 and TRBJ2-1; 8 bases align to TRBD2. V lost 4 bases to trimming and J lost 3 bases; unmatched junction nucleotides: 5. This CDR3 is 15 amino acids long. Germline CDR1 and CDR2: LGHNA and YSLEER.

The chain recombines TRBV2 with TRBJ1-1; D is unclear. The V end lost 9 bases, the J end lost 0 bases, and 5 bases lay between the germline ends. The germline V gene encodes CDR1 SNHLY and CDR2 FYNNEI. This CDR3 comprises 11 residues. The CDR3 bases are TGTGCCAGAGGTATGAACACTGAAGCTTTCTTT. It codes for CARGMNTEAFF.

This chain uses TRBV6-1 with TRBJ2-7; 15 bases align to TRBD2. This CDR3 has 17 residues. V shed 6 bases and J 3 bases; nucleotides not matched to a gene: 9. Germline lookup yields CDR1 MNHNS and CDR2 SASEGT. CDR3: CASSPGLAGGPGYEQYF. CDR3 DNA sequence: TGTGCCAGCAGCCCTGGACTAGCGGGAGGGCCGGGCTACGAGCAGTACTTC.

V usage is TRBV3-1 and J usage is TRBJ2-5; 7 bases are a match to TRBD1. The CDR3 runs to 14 residues. J gave up 7 bases and V 0 bases, and 5 bases lay outside the gene matches. In germline, CDR1 is LGHDT, CDR2 YNNKEL (reference sequence). CDR3 DNA sequence: TGTGCCAGCAGCCAAGACCGCAGGGGGAGGACCCAGTACTTC. It encodes CASSQDRRGRTQYF.

For this clonotype: One end of the junction varies from germline; a read error may be responsible. The rearrangement joins TRBV28 to TRBJ2-7; D is ambiguous. Germline V gene sequence: CDR1 MDHEN, CDR2 SYDVKM. The CDR3 runs to 13 residues. CDR3 DNA: TGCGTCAGCAGTTTTTACCCCTCTAAAGAGCAGTACTTC. Its protein is CVSSFYPSKEQYF. Full variable domain (remainder filled in from reference TRBV28 and TRBJ2-7): DVKVTQSSRYLVKRTGEKVFLECVQDMDHENMFWYRQDPGLGLRLIYFSYDVKMKEKGDIPEGYSVSREKKERFSLILESASTNQTSMYLCVSSFYPSKEQYFGPGTRLTVT.

V is TRBV29-1 and J is TRBJ2-4; D might be TRBD1 or TRBD2, each matching 5 bases. The CDR3 has 13 amino acids. V lost 4 bases, J lost 0 bases, and 7 bases lay in between. Germline CDR1 SQVTM, CDR2 ANQGSEA. CDR3 nucleotide sequence: TGCAGCGTTGTGGGGGTAGCCAAAAACATTCAGTACTTC. Protein product: CSVVGVAKNIQYF.

The rearrangement joins TRBV29-1 to TRBJ2-3; 9 positions match TRBD2. Trimming at V came to 6 bases and at J to 0 bases, leaving 7 bases not matched to a gene. This CDR3 has 15 residues. Germline V gene lookup returns CDR1 SQVTM and CDR2 ANQGSEA. This CDR3 is CSVSRLAASTDTQYF. The CDR3 DNA reads as TGCAGCGTGTCGAGACTAGCGGCCAGCACAGATACGCAGTATTTT.

The rearrangement links TRBV7-8 to TRBJ1-5; D ambiguous. V dropped 3 bases and J dropped 5 bases, with 11 bases sitting between them. In germline, CDR1 is SGHVS, CDR2 FQNEAQ. The CDR3 loop spans 14 amino acids. The chain's CDR3 is CASSFGVSHQPQHF. The DNA of the CDR3 is TGTGCCAGCAGCTTCGGGGTCTCGCATCAGCCCCAGCATTTT.

This rearrangement joins TRBV18 to TRBJ1-5; D is uncertain. Trimming shortened V by 5 bases and J by 3 bases, and 20 bases separated the two germline ends. The CDR3 is 17 amino acids. Per the germline V gene, CDR1 is KGHSH and CDR2 is LQKENI. As DNA, the CDR3 is TGTGCCAGCTCAGGAGGAGAATGGTCAGTTAACAATCAGCCCCAGCATTTT. Translating it yields CASSGGEWSVNNQPQHF.

This clonotype showed up just a few times. The chain uses TRBV12-3 or TRBV12-4 and TRBJ1-1; D unclear. The CDR3 has 13 residues. The V and J ends lost 6 bases and 0 bases respectively, with 8 bases between them. CDR3 in amino acids: CASRLALNTEAFF. CDR3 coding DNA: TGTGCCAGCAGGCTCGCCCTGAACACTGAAGCTTTCTTT.

The rearrangement links TRBV13 to TRBJ2-7; D uncertain. The CDR3 is 13 residues long. V dropped 1 base and J dropped 1 base, with 5 bases sitting between them. Germline loops: CDR1 PRHDT, CDR2 FYEKMQ (reference sequence). CDR3: CASSLAVSYEQYF. The CDR3 nucleotides are TGTGCCAGCAGCTTAGCCGTATCCTACGAGCAGTACTTC.

The CDR3 DNA is TGCAGCGTTGAGGGCCTGGATACGCAGTATTTT. This translates into CSVEGLDTQYF. The chain is built from TRBV29-1 and TRBJ2-3, with D hard to call. CDR1 and CDR2 (germline): SQVTM, ANQGSEA. The CDR3 sequence is 11 residues long. Trimming took 3 bases from V and 6 from J, leaving 7 bases between them.

The rearrangement links TRBV3-1 to TRBJ2-7; D unresolved. The CDR3 extends over 14 amino acids. V was cut by 4 bases and J by 2 bases, with 12 bases left in between. The germline V gene has CDR1 LGHDT and CDR2 YNNKEL (reference sequence). For the CDR3, the DNA is TGTGCCAGCAGCCCTGGGCTTGGCACCTACGAGCAGTACTTC. Translating it yields CASSPGLGTYEQYF.

The chain links TRBV13 to TRBJ2-4, with a possible D match to TRBD2 (6 bases). Germline V gene sequence: CDR1 PRHDT, CDR2 FYEKMQ (reference sequence). CDR3 length: 14 amino acids. V was trimmed by 0 bases and J by 3 bases, leaving 6 bases between them. The CDR3 nucleotides read TGTGCCAGCAGCTTAGGGGAGGGCAAAAACATTCAGTACTTC. It specifies CASSLGEGKNIQYF.

This chain uses TRBV5-1 with TRBJ2-2, with D maybe TRBD1 (6 bases). Germline lookup yields CDR1 SGHRS and CDR2 YFSETQ. V lost 5 bases and J 7 bases, leaving 15 bases between the germline ends. CDR3 length: 14 amino acids. CDR3 sequence reads: CASRLTGSGGELFF. The CDR3 DNA reads as TGCGCCAGCAGACTTACAGGGTCCGGCGGGGAGCTGTTTTTT.

The J gene is TRBJ2-3, the V gene TRBV7-8; TRBD2 is a possible D gene (5 bases). Deletions cut 5 bases from V and 1 base from J, with 16 bases between. In germline, CDR1 is SGHVS, CDR2 FQNEAQ. The CDR3 covers 16 residues. CDR3 sequence: CASSRENKPGTDTQYF. Here the CDR3 DNA reads TGTGCCAGCAGCAGGGAGAACAAACCGGGCACAGATACGCAGTATTTT.

A few counts support this clonotype. This chain joins TRBV7-8 and TRBJ2-3, with TRBD2 matching over 9 bases. The germline V gene encodes CDR1 SGHVS and CDR2 FQNEAQ. This CDR3 spans 14 amino acids. The junction had 1 base not matched to a gene; V was cut back by 3 bases and J by 3 bases. This CDR3 is CASSLLAGTDTQYF. The DNA for the CDR3 is TGTGCCAGCAGCTTGCTAGCGGGGACAGATACGCAGTATTTT.

The chain has TRBV9 and TRBJ2-2; D ambiguous. The CDR3 loop spans 14 amino acids. V was shortened by 2 bases and J by 1 base, with 6 bases between the two germline ends. Germline V gene lookup returns CDR1 SGDLS and CDR2 YYNGEE. The CDR3 DNA reads as TGTGCCAGCAGCGTGATAGGGAACACCGGGGAGCTGTTTTTT. Amino acids: CASSVIGNTGELFF. Combining the CDR3 with reference TRBV9 and TRBJ2-2 gives the whole variable domain DSGVTQTPKHLITATGQRVTLRCSPRSGDLSVYWYQQSLDQGLQFLIQYYNGEERAKGNILERFSAQQFPDLHSELNLSSLELGDSALYFCASSVIGNTGELFFGEGSRLTVL.

The CDR3 DNA follows: TGTGCCAGCAGTTTATCCCTACACTACGAGCAGTACTTC. This gives the protein CASSLSLHYEQYF. The V and J genes are TRBV27 and TRBJ2-7; D uncertain. Germline CDR1 and CDR2: MNHEY and SMNVEV (reference sequence). V lost 0 bases to trimming and J lost 3 bases, with 6 bases between them. The CDR3 extends over 13 amino acids.

This chain links TRBV30 with TRBJ2-7, with D perhaps being TRBD1 or TRBD2 (5 bases each). The V gene's germline CDR1 is GTSNPN and CDR2 SVGIG (reference sequence). Between the trimmed V and J ends, which lost 3 bases and 6 bases, there was a span of 36 bases. The CDR3 has 20 residues. This CDR3 reads CAWRTAIGARWPSSTTEQYF. Here the CDR3 DNA reads TGTGCCTGGAGGACTGCTATCGGGGCCCGGTGGCCCTCCTCTACTACCGAGCAGTACTTC.

This clonotype was detected once. This rearrangement joins TRBV29-1 to TRBJ2-7; no clear D. V was trimmed by 5 bases and J by 1 base, leaving 12 bases between them. Germline assignment: CDR1 SQVTM and CDR2 ANQGSEA. The CDR3 is 13 amino acids. CDR3 DNA: TGCAGCGTTTTAGTGGCGGAGTCCTACGAGCAGTACTTC. This sequence encodes CSVLVAESYEQYF.

This clonotype was picked up one time. The V call is TRBV28, the J call TRBJ2-4, with D perhaps TRBD2 (6 bases). The V end lost 4 bases, the J end lost 13 bases, and 11 bases lay between the germline ends. CDR1 is MDHEN, CDR2 SYDVKM, per germline. This CDR3 region has 11 residues. The DNA of the CDR3 is TGTGCCAGCAGTTCTCCGGGACTGCAGTACTTC. Translation gives CASSSPGLQYF. Looking up the rest from reference TRBV28 and TRBJ2-4 gives the full variable domain: DVKVTQSSRYLVKRTGEKVFLECVQDMDHENMFWYRQDPGLGLRLIYFSYDVKMKEKGDIPEGYSVSREKKERFSLILESASTNQTSMYLCASSSPGLQYFGAGTRLSVL.

V usage is TRBV24-1 and J usage is TRBJ2-7, with D tentatively TRBD1 (7 bases). Deletions cut 4 bases from V and 2 bases from J, with 14 bases between. This CDR3 has 15 amino acids. Looked up from germline, CDR1 is KGHDR and CDR2 is SFDVKD. CDR3 sequence reads: CATSDPGGSTYEQYF. In nucleotides, the CDR3 is TGTGCCACCAGTGACCCAGGGGGGTCAACCTACGAGCAGTACTTC.

This chain links TRBV12-3 or TRBV12-4 with TRBJ1-2, with 7 positions matching TRBD1. The CDR3 sequence is 13 residues long. Unmatched junction bases numbered 5, after V lost 5 bases and J lost 5 bases. The CDR3 sequence is CASSLDRVYGYTF. The CDR3 nucleotides are TGTGCCAGCAGTCTAGACAGGGTGTATGGCTACACCTTC.